The rows below give T cell receptor beta chains drawn from one sample of a study of blood T cell repertoires in COVID-19. The table came from immunoSEQ multiplex PCR; TCRdb's copy has only in-frame clones and leaves some out. Among 350,000 to 450,000 clones, roughly 90% were seen once, and the ten largest hold roughly 1.2%. The sample comprised peripheral blood. These receptors originate from a middle-aged man with acute or convalescent COVID-19. The CDR3 runs from the conserved cysteine through the conserved F or W. D genes are given only for firm matches. Clone size is not always given. Where it is, it says once, few, many or a class for expanded clones.

CDR3nt | CDR3aa | j_gene | abundance | d_gene | v_gene
TGCGCCAGCAGTGAGTCTTATGGGAAGGGGACTGAAGCTTTCTTT | CASSESYGKGTEAFF | TRBJ1-1 | - | - | TRBV10-1
TGTGCCAGCGGGGCTAGCGGTATCTACGAGCAGTACTTC | CASGASGIYEQYF | TRBJ2-7 | once | TRBD2 | TRBV6-5
TGTGCCAGCAGCTTAGGAGGGGGTAGCTCCTACGAGCAGTACTTC | CASSLGGGSSYEQYF | TRBJ2-7 | - | - | TRBV7-2
TGTGCCAGCAGCCAAACGACAGGGGTGGACCTCCACTTT | CASSQTTGVDLHF | TRBJ1-6 | - | TRBD1 | TRBV3-1/TRBV3-2
TGTGCCAGCAGCCAGGGACTAGCGGGAGTGGCCAATGAGCAGTTCTTC | CASSQGLAGVANEQFF | TRBJ2-1 | - | TRBD2 | TRBV3-1/TRBV3-2
TGTGCCAGTAGTATCGGTTCGAGCAGGTACCACGAGCAGTACTTC | CASSIGSSRYHEQYF | TRBJ2-7 | - | - | TRBV19
TGTGCCAGCAGCCAAGACCCTAGCGTTACTGAGCAGTTCTTC | CASSQDPSVTEQFF | TRBJ2-1 | - | - | TRBV3-1/TRBV3-2
TGTGCCAGCAGTTTAGGTGAAACTAGCTCCTACAATGAGCAGTTCTTC | CASSLGETSSYNEQFF | TRBJ2-1 | once | - | TRBV2
TGTGCCAGCAGTCCACCGGGACAGAGTAGTAACACCGGGGAGCTGTTTTTT | CASSPPGQSSNTGELFF | TRBJ2-2 | - | TRBD1 | TRBV27
TGTGCCAGCAGCTTCCCAGGCTATTACAATGAGCAGTTCTTC | CASSFPGYYNEQFF | TRBJ2-1 | - | - | TRBV7-2
TGTGCCAGCAGTGACTTGCGGGACTCCTACAATGAGCAGTTCTTC | CASSDLRDSYNEQFF | TRBJ2-1 | - | - | TRBV25-1
TGTGCCAGCATGATCGGTAATGAGCAGTTCTTC | CASMIGNEQFF | TRBJ2-1 | - | - | TRBV28
TGTGCCAGCAGCGAGAACAGGGGAAGGACTGAAGCTTTCTTT | CASSENRGRTEAFF | TRBJ1-1 | - | TRBD1 | TRBV28
TGTGCCAGCCAAAGATTATATTCCGGGACAAACACCGGGGAGCTGTTTTTT | CASQRLYSGTNTGELFF | TRBJ2-2 | once | - | TRBV28
TGTGCCAGCAGTCCCCGGGGGAATGAAAAACTGTTTTTT | CASSPRGNEKLFF | TRBJ1-4 | - | - | TRBV6-5